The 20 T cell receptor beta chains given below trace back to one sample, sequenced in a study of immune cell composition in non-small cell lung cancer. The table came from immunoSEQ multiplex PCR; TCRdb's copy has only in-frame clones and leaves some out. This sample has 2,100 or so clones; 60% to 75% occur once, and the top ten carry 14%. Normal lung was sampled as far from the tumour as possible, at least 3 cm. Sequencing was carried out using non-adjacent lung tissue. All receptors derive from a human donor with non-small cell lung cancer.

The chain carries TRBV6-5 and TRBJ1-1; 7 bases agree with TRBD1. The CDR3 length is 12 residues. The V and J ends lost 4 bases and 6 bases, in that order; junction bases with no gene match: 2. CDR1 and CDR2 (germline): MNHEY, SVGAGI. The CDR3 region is CASSFDRAEAFF. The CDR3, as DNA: TGTGCCAGCAGTTTTGACAGGGCTGAAGCTTTCTTT.

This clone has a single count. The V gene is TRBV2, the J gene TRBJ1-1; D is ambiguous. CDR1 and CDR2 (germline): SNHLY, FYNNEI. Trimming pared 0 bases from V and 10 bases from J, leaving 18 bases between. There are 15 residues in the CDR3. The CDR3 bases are TGTGCCAGCAGTGAAGCGGTTTACCCATCACGCGGAGCTTTCTTT. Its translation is CASSEAVYPSRGAFF.

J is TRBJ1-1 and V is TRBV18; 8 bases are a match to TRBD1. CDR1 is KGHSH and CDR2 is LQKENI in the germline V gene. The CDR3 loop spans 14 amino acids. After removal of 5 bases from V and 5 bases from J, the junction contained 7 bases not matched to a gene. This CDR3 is CASSARRTGTEAFF. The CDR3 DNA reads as TGTGCCAGCTCAGCACGAAGGACAGGGACTGAAGCTTTCTTT.

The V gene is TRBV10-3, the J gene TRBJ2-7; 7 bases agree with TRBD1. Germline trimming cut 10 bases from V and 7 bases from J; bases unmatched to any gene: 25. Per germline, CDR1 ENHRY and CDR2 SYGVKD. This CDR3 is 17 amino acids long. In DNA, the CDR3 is TGTGCCACCAGAGGGACGGCGCAGGTGACAGGGACGGGGGAGCAGTACTTC. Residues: CATRGTAQVTGTGEQYF.

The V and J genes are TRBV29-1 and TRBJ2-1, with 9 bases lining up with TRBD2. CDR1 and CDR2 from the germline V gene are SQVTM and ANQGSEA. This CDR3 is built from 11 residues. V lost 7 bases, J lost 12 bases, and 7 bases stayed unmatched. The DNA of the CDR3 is TGCAGCGCCGTGGGGCGGGAGGGGCAGTTCTTC. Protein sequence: CSAVGREGQFF.

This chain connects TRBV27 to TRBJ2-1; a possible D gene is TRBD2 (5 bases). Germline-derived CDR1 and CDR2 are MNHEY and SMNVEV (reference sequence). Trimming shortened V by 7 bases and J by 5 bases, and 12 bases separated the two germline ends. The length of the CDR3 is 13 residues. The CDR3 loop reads CASISDSHNEQFF. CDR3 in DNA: TGTGCCAGCATTTCGGACTCTCACAATGAGCAGTTCTTC.

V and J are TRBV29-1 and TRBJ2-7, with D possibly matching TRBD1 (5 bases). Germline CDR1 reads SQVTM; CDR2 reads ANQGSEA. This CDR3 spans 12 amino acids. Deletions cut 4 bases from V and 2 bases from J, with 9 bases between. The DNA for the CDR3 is TGCAGCGTTGGTAGGACACCCTACGAGCAGTACTTC. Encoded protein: CSVGRTPYEQYF.

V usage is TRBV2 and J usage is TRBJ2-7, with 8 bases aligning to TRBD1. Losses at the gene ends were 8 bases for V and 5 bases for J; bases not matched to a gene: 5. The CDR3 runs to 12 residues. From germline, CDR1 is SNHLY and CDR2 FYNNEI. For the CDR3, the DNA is TGTGCCAGCCACGGACAGGGCCACGAGCAGTACTTC. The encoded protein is CASHGQGHEQYF.

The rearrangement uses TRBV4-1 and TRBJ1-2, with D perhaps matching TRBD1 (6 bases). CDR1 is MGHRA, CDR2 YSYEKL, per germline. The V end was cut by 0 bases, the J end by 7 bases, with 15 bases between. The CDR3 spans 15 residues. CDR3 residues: CASSQEVGGLSGYTF. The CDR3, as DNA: TGCGCCAGCAGCCAAGAAGTCGGGGGGCTAAGTGGCTACACCTTC.

CDR3 nucleotide sequence: TGTGCCAGCAGCTTGGGGACTAGCAGAGAGACCCAGTACTTC. Protein sequence: CASSLGTSRETQYF. V and J are TRBV2 and TRBJ2-5; TRBD2 aligns across 9 bases. The germline CDR1 and CDR2 sequences are SNHLY and FYNNEI. CDR3 length equals 14 residues. Trimming took 6 bases from V and 4 from J; bases not matched to a gene: 6.

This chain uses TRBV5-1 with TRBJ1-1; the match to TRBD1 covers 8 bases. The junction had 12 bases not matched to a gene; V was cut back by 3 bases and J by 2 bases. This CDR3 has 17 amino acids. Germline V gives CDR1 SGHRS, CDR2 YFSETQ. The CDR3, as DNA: TGCGCCAGCAGCTCGAGTCCCGGGACAGGATTAAACACTGAAGCTTTCTTT. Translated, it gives CASSSSPGTGLNTEAFF.

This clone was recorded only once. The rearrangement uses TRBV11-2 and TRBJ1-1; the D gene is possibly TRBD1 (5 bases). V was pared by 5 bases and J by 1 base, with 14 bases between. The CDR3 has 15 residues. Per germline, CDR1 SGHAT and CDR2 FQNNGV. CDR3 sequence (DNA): TGTGCCAGCAGCGGTCGCGGGGGGGGGAACACTGAAGCTTTCTTT. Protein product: CASSGRGGGNTEAFF.

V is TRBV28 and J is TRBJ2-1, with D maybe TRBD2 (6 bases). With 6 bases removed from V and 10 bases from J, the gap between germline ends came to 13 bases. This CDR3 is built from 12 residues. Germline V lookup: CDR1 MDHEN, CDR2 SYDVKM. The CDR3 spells CASSPPGLEQFF. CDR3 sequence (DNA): TGTGCCAGCAGCCCCCCCGGACTAGAGCAGTTCTTC.

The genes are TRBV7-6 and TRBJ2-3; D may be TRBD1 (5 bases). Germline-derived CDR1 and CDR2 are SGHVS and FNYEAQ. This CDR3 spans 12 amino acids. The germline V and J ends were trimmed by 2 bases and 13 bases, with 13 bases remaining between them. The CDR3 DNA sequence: TGTGCCAGCAGCTTATTTGGCAGGGATAAGTATTTT. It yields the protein CASSLFGRDKYF. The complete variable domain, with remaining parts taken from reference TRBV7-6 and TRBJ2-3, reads GAGVSQSPRYKVTKRGQDVALRCDPISGHVSLYWYRQALGQGPEFLTYFNYEAQQDKSGLPNDRFSAERPEGSISTLTIQRTEQRDSAMYRCASSLFGRDKYFGPGTRLTVL.

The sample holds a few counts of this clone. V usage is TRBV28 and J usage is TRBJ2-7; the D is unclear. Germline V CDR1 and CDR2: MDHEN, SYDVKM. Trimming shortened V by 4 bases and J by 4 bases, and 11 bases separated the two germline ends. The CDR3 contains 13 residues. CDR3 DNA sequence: TGTGCCAGCAGTTCCCTGAGAGAATACGAGCAGTACTTC. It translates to CASSSLREYEQYF.

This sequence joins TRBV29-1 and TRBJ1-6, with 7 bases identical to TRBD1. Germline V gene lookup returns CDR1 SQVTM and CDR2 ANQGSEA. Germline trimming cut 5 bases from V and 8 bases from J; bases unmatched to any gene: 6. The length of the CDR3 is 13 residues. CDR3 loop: CSVRDREDSPLHF. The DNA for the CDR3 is TGCAGCGTTCGCGACAGGGAGGATTCACCCCTCCACTTT.

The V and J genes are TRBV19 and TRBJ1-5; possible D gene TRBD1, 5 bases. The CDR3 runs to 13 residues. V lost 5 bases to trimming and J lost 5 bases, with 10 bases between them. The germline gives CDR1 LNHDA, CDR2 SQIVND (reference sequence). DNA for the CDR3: TGTGCCAGTAGTTACGACAGAGATCAGCCCCAGCATTTT. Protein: CASSYDRDQPQHF.

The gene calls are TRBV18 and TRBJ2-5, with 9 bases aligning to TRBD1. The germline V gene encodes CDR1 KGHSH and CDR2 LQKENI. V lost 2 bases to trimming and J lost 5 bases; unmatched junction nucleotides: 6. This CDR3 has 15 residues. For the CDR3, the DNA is TGTGCCAGCTCACCATTCGGGACAGGGACGGAGACCCAGTACTTC. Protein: CASSPFGTGTETQYF.

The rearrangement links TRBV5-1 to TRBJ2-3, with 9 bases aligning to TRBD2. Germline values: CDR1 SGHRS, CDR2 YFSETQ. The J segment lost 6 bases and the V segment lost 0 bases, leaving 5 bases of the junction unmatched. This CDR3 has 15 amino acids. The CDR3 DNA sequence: TGCGCCAGCAGCTTGGGGGCTAGCGGGGAGGATACGCAGTATTTT. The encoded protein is CASSLGASGEDTQYF.

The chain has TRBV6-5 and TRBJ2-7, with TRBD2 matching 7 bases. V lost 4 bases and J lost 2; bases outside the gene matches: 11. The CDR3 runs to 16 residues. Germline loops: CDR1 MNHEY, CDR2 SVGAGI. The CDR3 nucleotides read TGTGCCAGCAGTTCCGTCGCGGCGGGAGAAACCTACGAGCAGTACTTC. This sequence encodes CASSSVAAGETYEQYF.